This TCR beta chain originates from a study of shared clonotypes between healthy human individuals. About the study: Three plates were used per donor for CD4 naive, three for CD4 memory, two for CD8 naive and one for CD8 memory. Whole-study results and caveats: Memory subsets had estimated richness that was generally smaller than that of naive subsets.

Subsets obtained from CD4+ cells comprised CD45RA+ naive and CD45RA-negative memory cells. Using immunoSEQ multiplex PCR, the repertoire was profiled, and TCRdb retains in-frame clones only, with some absent. This table holds a few million clones, approximately 92% found once. The V and J ends lost 3 bases and 3 bases respectively, with 9 bases between them. The CDR3 length is 14 residues. Germline CDR1 reads ENHRY; CDR2 reads SYGVKD. Remarks on this clone: Its cognate antigen is unknown.

The rearrangement uses TRBV10-3 and TRBJ2-1, with D perhaps matching TRBD2 (5 bases). Source material: naive CD4+ T cells sorted from blood. Subset noted: CD45RA+ positively selected. The TCR comes from a man aged 18 to 35 in good health. The CDR3 sequence: CAISDGGGYNEQFF. The CDR3 DNA is TGTGCCATCAGTGACGGAGGTGGCTACAATGAGCAGTTCTTC.